What follows are 12 T cell receptor beta chains derived from one specimen sequenced in a study of shared clonotypes between healthy human individuals. Profiling relied on immunoSEQ multiplex PCR, and the TCRdb table lists in-frame clones only, not all of them. The sample carries around 600,000 clones, 85% to 95% recorded once. Cells designated naive CD8 were CD45RO-negative and were positively selected for CCR7, with terminally differentiated effector memory CD45RA+ cells excluded. The sample taken for sequencing was naive CD8+ T cells sorted from blood. Receptor source: a woman in her 30s in good health.

V is TRBV19 and J is TRBJ2-1; 8 nucleotides line up with TRBD2. Trimming removed 4 bases from V and 3 bases from J; junction bases left unmatched: 5. CDR1 is LNHDA and CDR2 is SQIVND in the germline V gene (reference sequence). The CDR3 is 15 amino acids. CDR3 loop: CASSSEREYYNEQFF. The CDR3 DNA follows: TGTGCCAGTAGTAGTGAGCGGGAGTACTACAATGAGCAGTTCTTC.

J is TRBJ2-1 and V is TRBV7-9; possibly TRBD1 for D (6 bases). The length of the CDR3 is 18 residues. Germline V gene lookup returns CDR1 SEHNR and CDR2 FQNEAQ (reference sequence). Trimming cost V 5 bases and J 7 bases, with 27 bases left between them. The CDR3 loop reads CASSPDPDRSYTWNEQFF. The CDR3, as DNA: TGTGCCAGCAGCCCCGATCCGGACAGATCCTATACGTGGAATGAGCAGTTCTTC.

This clone was seen a single time. The same CDR3 can be traced to other DNA sequences in this sample. The chain has TRBV28 and TRBJ2-7, with a possible D match to TRBD2 (5 bases). Per germline, CDR1 MDHEN and CDR2 SYDVKM. Trimming took off 6 bases at V and 6 bases at J, with 12 bases between the two ends. The CDR3 is 12 amino acids. The CDR3 DNA reads as TGTGCCAGCAGCCTCGGTGGAGGCGAGCAGTACTTC. Translating it yields CASSLGGGEQYF.

The chain carries TRBV5-3 and TRBJ1-2; D is unclear. TRBV5-3 is reported as an ORF; its role is uncertain. The V end was cut by 4 bases, the J end by 7 bases, with 23 bases between. CDR3 length: 16 amino acids. The CDR3 here is CARSVYHVRGLSGYTF. CDR3 in DNA: TGTGCCAGAAGCGTATACCACGTTCGGGGTCTGAGTGGCTACACCTTC.

The chain couples TRBV28 to TRBJ2-7; 7 bases fit TRBD2. V lost 6 bases and J lost 2; bases outside the gene matches: 10. Germline V lookup: CDR1 MDHEN, CDR2 SYDVKM. The CDR3 consists of 15 residues. CDR3 loop: CASRVPGGLTYEQYF. The CDR3 DNA reads as TGTGCCAGCAGAGTCCCGGGGGGACTTACCTACGAGCAGTACTTC.

The rearrangement links TRBV6-5 to TRBJ2-1; the match to TRBD2 covers 10 bases. The germline CDR1 and CDR2 sequences are MNHEY and SVGAGI. There are 16 residues in the CDR3. J gave up 7 bases and V 3 bases, and 9 bases lay outside the gene matches. The DNA of the CDR3 is TGTGCCAGCAGTTATTCGGGAGCGGGAGGGATGAATGAGCAGTTCTTC. Protein sequence: CASSYSGAGGMNEQFF.

The rearrangement joins TRBV2 to TRBJ1-5, with D tentatively TRBD1 (5 bases). This CDR3 has 16 residues. Per the germline V gene, CDR1 is SNHLY and CDR2 is FYNNEI. Trimming took off 6 bases at V and 7 bases at J, with 22 bases between the two ends. CDR3 amino acids: CASSPLVGHRGQPQHF. CDR3 sequence (DNA): TGTGCCAGCAGCCCACTCGTGGGGCATCGGGGACAGCCCCAGCATTTT. Looking up the rest from reference TRBV2 and TRBJ1-5 gives the full variable domain: EPEVTQTPSHQVTQMGQEVILRCVPISNHLYFYWYRQILGQKVEFLVSFYNNEISEKSEIFDDQFSVERPDGSNFTLKIRSTKLEDSAMYFCASSPLVGHRGQPQHFGDGTRLSIL.

This rearrangement joins TRBV7-9 to TRBJ2-5; a possible D gene is TRBD1 (5 bases). V was pared by 3 bases and J by 11 bases, with 13 bases between. CDR3 size: 12 residues. From germline, CDR1 is SEHNR and CDR2 FQNEAQ (reference sequence). The chain's CDR3 is CASSLGPAVQYF. The CDR3 DNA reads as TGTGCCAGCAGCTTGGGGCCGGCAGTGCAGTACTTC.

This clone was recorded only once. The chain's CDR3 is CASSYSGTSGGEQYF. CDR3 bases: TGTGCCAGCAGTTACTCCGGGACTAGCGGCGGTGAGCAGTACTTC. The rearrangement uses TRBV6-5 and TRBJ2-7; 11 nucleotides match TRBD2. The CDR3 runs to 15 residues. Germline V gene lookup returns CDR1 MNHEY and CDR2 SVGAGI. Germline trimming cut 0 bases from V and 7 bases from J; bases unmatched to any gene: 5.

This clone was detected a few times. V is TRBV7-9 and J is TRBJ1-2; 8 nucleotides match TRBD1. The CDR3 extends over 12 amino acids. Looked up from germline, CDR1 is SEHNR and CDR2 is FQNEAQ (reference sequence). V was clipped by 6 bases and J by 7 bases; unmatched bases: 4. The CDR3: CASRMTGAGYTF. The CDR3 coding sequence is TGTGCCAGCAGGATGACAGGGGCTGGCTACACCTTC.

This clone was seen only once. The chain combines TRBV27 with TRBJ2-2; 9 nucleotides agree with TRBD1. The CDR3 loop spans 17 amino acids. J lost 4 bases, V lost 6 bases, and 12 bases had no gene match. Germline V gives CDR1 MNHEY, CDR2 SMNVEV (reference sequence). CDR3 DNA sequence: TGTGCCAGCAGGACCCCGGGGGGACAGGGAAGCACCGGGGAGCTGTTTTTT. Its translation: CASRTPGGQGSTGELFF.

V is TRBV27 and J is TRBJ2-1; no reliable D call. The germline CDR1 and CDR2 sequences are MNHEY and SMNVEV (reference sequence). V shed 8 bases and J shed 10 bases, with 15 bases lying between them. The CDR3 spans 12 residues. The CDR3 DNA sequence: TGTGCCAGCCGGGTCGATCAACGCGAGCAGTTCTTC. It yields the protein CASRVDQREQFF.